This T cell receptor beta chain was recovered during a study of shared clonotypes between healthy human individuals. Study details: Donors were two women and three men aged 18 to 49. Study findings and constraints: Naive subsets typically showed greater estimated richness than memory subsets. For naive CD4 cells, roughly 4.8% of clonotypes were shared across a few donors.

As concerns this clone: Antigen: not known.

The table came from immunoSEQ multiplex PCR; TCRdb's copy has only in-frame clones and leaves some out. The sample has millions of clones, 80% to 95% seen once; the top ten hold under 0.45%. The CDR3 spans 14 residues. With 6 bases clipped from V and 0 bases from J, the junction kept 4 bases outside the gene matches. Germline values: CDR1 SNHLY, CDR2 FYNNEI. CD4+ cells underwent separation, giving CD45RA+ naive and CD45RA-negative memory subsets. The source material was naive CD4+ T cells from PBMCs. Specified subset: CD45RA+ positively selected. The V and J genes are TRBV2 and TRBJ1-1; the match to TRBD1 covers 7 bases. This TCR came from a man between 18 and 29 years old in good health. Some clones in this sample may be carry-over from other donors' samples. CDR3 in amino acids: CASRTTGVNTEAFF. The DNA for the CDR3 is TGTGCCAGCAGGACCACAGGGGTGAACACTGAAGCTTTCTTT. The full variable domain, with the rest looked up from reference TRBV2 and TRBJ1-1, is EPEVTQTPSHQVTQMGQEVILRCVPISNHLYFYWYRQILGQKVEFLVSFYNNEISEKSEIFDDQFSVERPDGSNFTLKIRSTKLEDSAMYFCASRTTGVNTEAFFGQGTRLTVV.